Listed here are 14 T cell receptor beta chains from one sample, sequenced in a study of cytomegalovirus exposure and HLA in healthy donors. Amplification used 60 Vbeta primers and 13 Jbeta primers. Profiled with immunoSEQ multiplex PCR; TCRdb holds only in-frame clones, not every one. Of 150,000 to 200,000 clones in the sample, around 78% were seen once. The sample comprised PBMCs. The receptors derive from a man in his forties in good health and CMV-seronegative.

This chain links TRBV7-9 with TRBJ1-3, with D maybe TRBD1 (6 bases). This CDR3 has 12 residues. V was pared by 3 bases and J by 14 bases, with 14 bases between. CDR1 and CDR2 (germline): SEHNR, FQNEAQ (reference sequence). The CDR3 loop reads CASSFTRDMLYF. For the CDR3, the DNA is TGTGCCAGCAGCTTCACTCGGGACATGCTATATTTT.

The chain employs TRBV27 and TRBJ2-1; no clear D. Per the germline V gene, CDR1 is MNHEY and CDR2 is SMNVEV (reference sequence). The V and J ends lost 6 bases and 1 base respectively, with 13 bases between them. This CDR3 is built from 15 residues. The CDR3 loop reads CASRPNLASYNEQFF. The DNA of the CDR3 is TGTGCCAGCAGACCCAACCTCGCGTCCTACAATGAGCAGTTCTTC.

This chain links TRBV7-9 with TRBJ1-1; D gene uncertain. The CDR3 is 14 amino acids. V was trimmed by 5 bases and J by 1 base, leaving 11 bases between them. CDR1 is SEHNR and CDR2 is FQNEAQ in the germline V gene (reference sequence). CDR3 in DNA: TGTGCCAGCAGCCCGAATTCAGGGAACACTGAAGCTTTCTTT. Protein product: CASSPNSGNTEAFF.

The V and J genes are TRBV27 and TRBJ2-5, with a tentative D call TRBD2 (6 bases). The germline CDR1 and CDR2 sequences are MNHEY and SMNVEV (reference sequence). V lost 3 bases to trimming and J lost 10 bases, with 15 bases between them. This CDR3 is built from 13 residues. This CDR3 reads CASSLEGSLDQYF. As DNA, the CDR3 is TGTGCCAGCAGTTTGGAGGGTTCGTTGGACCAGTACTTC.

This chain links TRBV30 with TRBJ2-7, with a tentative D call TRBD2 (6 bases). V dropped 0 bases and J dropped 0 bases, with 15 bases sitting between them. CDR1 and CDR2 from the germline V gene are GTSNPN and SVGIG (reference sequence). CDR3 length equals 16 residues. CDR3 loop: CAWSVPGLGSSYEQYF. The CDR3 nucleotides are TGTGCCTGGAGTGTCCCGGGACTCGGGAGCTCCTACGAGCAGTACTTC.

This chain connects TRBV10-1 to TRBJ2-5; a weak D match, TRBD1 (6 bases). This CDR3 region has 17 residues. Looked up from germline, CDR1 is WNHNN and CDR2 is SYGVQD (reference sequence). V shed 4 bases and J shed 1 base, with 19 bases lying between them. As DNA, the CDR3 is TGCGCCAGCAGTGGGGGGCCGGGCTCCGCGGGCCAAGAGACCCAGTACTTC. This codes for CASSGGPGSAGQETQYF.

The V and J genes are TRBV7-3 and TRBJ1-1; a possible D gene is TRBD1 (5 bases). Germline V lookup: CDR1 SGHTA, CDR2 FQGTGA. The germline V and J ends were trimmed by 1 base and 5 bases, with 8 bases remaining between them. This CDR3 is built from 13 residues. The CDR3 protein is CASSLRQGTEAFF. The DNA of the CDR3 is TGTGCCAGCAGCTTAAGGCAGGGAACTGAAGCTTTCTTT. The variable domain in full, completed from reference TRBV7-3 and TRBJ1-1, reads GAGVSQTPSNKVTEKGKYVELRCDPISGHTALYWYRQSLGQGPEFLIYFQGTGAADDSGLPNDRFFAVRPEGSVSTLKIQRTERGDSAVYLCASSLRQGTEAFFGQGTRLTVV.

The chain recombines TRBV4-1 with TRBJ1-5; the D is unclear. The CDR3 contains 13 residues. CDR1 and CDR2 from the germline V gene are MGHRA and YSYEKL. Trimming took off 2 bases at V and 7 bases at J, with 9 bases between the two ends. The CDR3 region is CASSQSEAQPQHF. For the CDR3, the DNA is TGCGCCAGCAGCCAATCAGAGGCCCAGCCCCAGCATTTT.

The chain has TRBV6-1 and TRBJ2-7; D might be TRBD1 (7 bases). The ends were cut back, 5 bases at V and 6 bases at J, with 20 bases in the middle. Per germline, CDR1 MNHNS and CDR2 SASEGT. CDR3 size: 15 residues. CDR3 DNA sequence: TGTGCCAGCAGTCCCCGGGGCAGGGGGGCGGGCGAGCAGTACTTC. Translating it yields CASSPRGRGAGEQYF.

V usage is TRBV7-8 and J usage is TRBJ1-4, with 7 bases identical to TRBD1. Trimming took 5 bases from V and 8 from J; bases not matched to a gene: 5. The V gene's germline CDR1 is SGHVS and CDR2 FQNEAQ. The CDR3 spans 13 residues. In nucleotides, the CDR3 is TGTGCCAGCAGCCCACGGACAGGAGAAAAACTGTTTTTT. Encoded protein: CASSPRTGEKLFF.

The gene calls are TRBV30 and TRBJ2-4, with a possible D match to TRBD2 (6 bases). This CDR3 spans 15 amino acids. V lost 4 bases, J lost 4 bases, and 17 bases lay in between. Per germline, CDR1 GTSNPN and CDR2 SVGIG (reference sequence). The CDR3 loop is CAWIPGGRLKNIQYF. CDR3 sequence (DNA): TGTGCCTGGATACCTGGAGGGAGGCTTAAAAACATTCAGTACTTC.

The V call is TRBV4-2, the J call TRBJ2-7; 7 bases fit TRBD1. Germline V gene lookup returns CDR1 LGHNA and CDR2 YNFKEQ. The CDR3 extends over 15 amino acids. With 3 bases clipped from V and 0 bases from J, the junction kept 5 bases outside the gene matches. CDR3 sequence reads: CASSQGRDSSYEQYV. CDR3 bases: TGTGCCAGCAGCCAGGGCCGGGACAGCTCCTACGAGCAGTACGTC.

The sample holds one count of this clone. The gene calls are TRBV18 and TRBJ1-2; no reliable D call. The CDR3 is 13 residues long. Germline V CDR1 and CDR2: KGHSH, LQKENI. Deletions cut 4 bases from V and 2 bases from J, with 8 bases between. The CDR3 is CASSQQLNYGYTF. CDR3 nucleotide sequence: TGTGCCAGCTCACAACAGCTGAACTATGGCTACACCTTC.

The chain joins TRBV9 to TRBJ2-7; TRBD1 is a possible D gene (5 bases). CDR1 SGDLS and CDR2 YYNGEE come from the germline V gene. The V end was cut by 4 bases, the J end by 1 base, with 9 bases between. The CDR3 runs 13 residues. CDR3 protein: CASSPGNSYEQYF. DNA for the CDR3: TGTGCCAGCAGCCCAGGGAATTCCTACGAGCAGTACTTC.